These 29 T cell receptor beta chains were sequenced from one sample in a study of T cell repertoires in cytomegalovirus infection. TCRdb passed the reads through MiXCR, listing each CDR3 protein once. The sample lists a few hundred thousand distinct CDR3 sequences, 15% to 20% occurring once. Sequencing input: PBMCs. These receptors were taken from a human donor in good health (CMV status not recorded). Some clones in this sample may be carry-over from other donors' samples.

Written as DNA, the CDR3 is TGTGCCAGCGGCTACTCCTACGAGCAGTACTTC. Amino acid sequence: CASGYSYEQYF. The gene calls are TRBV3-1 and TRBJ2-7; D gene ambiguous. CDR1 and CDR2 (germline): LGHDT, YNNKEL (reference sequence). This CDR3 has 11 residues. The V gene lost 8 bases and the J gene lost 0 bases, with 5 bases spanning the gap.

The chain combines TRBV27 with TRBJ2-5; 7 bases are shared with TRBD1. The CDR3 is 13 amino acids. The germline gives CDR1 MNHEY, CDR2 SMNVEV (reference sequence). The V gene end was trimmed by 3 bases and the J gene end by 9 bases; junction bases not matched to a gene: 7. The CDR3 DNA is TGTGCCAGCAGTTTTGTGCCCCAGGGGGCCCAGTACTTC. As protein: CASSFVPQGAQYF.

This sequence joins TRBV27 and TRBJ2-6; 10 bases match TRBD1. The V segment lost 2 bases and the J segment 2 bases; nucleotides outside the gene matches: 9. CDR1 and CDR2 from the germline V gene are MNHEY and SMNVEV (reference sequence). The CDR3 loop spans 19 amino acids. CDR3 coding DNA: TGTGCCAGCAGTTTACTTGGACAGGGGGGTCCCACTGGGGCCAACGTCCTGACTTTC. This codes for CASSLLGQGGPTGANVLTF.

In regard to this clonotype: Possible read error: a much larger clone is one base away. The chain joins TRBV4-1 to TRBJ2-5; D is perhaps TRBD1 or TRBD2 (5 bases each). The CDR3 is made up of 15 amino acids. Germline V lookup: CDR1 MGHRA, CDR2 YSYEKL. CDR3: CSSSRGTTGQETQYF. CDR3 DNA: TGTTCCAGCAGCCGGGGAACTACAGGACAAGAGACCCAGTACTTC.

This clonotype was recorded a few times. CDR3 nucleotide sequence: TGTGCCAGCAGTGAGTTCGAGAGCGGGGGGGCGAATGAGCAGTTCTTC. Translating gives CASSEFESGGANEQFF. V usage is TRBV2 and J usage is TRBJ2-1, with 10 bases aligning to TRBD2. The V gene's germline CDR1 is SNHLY and CDR2 FYNNEI. The CDR3 extends over 16 amino acids. V gave up 3 bases and J gave up 7 bases; unmatched junction bases: 9.

This clonotype was observed many times. The CDR3: CASSQPQGFGNTIYF. The CDR3 coding sequence is TGTGCCAGCAGCCAGCCACAGGGATTTGGAAACACCATATATTTT. This chain uses TRBV7-9 with TRBJ1-3; D might be TRBD1 (6 bases). The V gene's germline CDR1 is SEHNR and CDR2 FQNEAQ (reference sequence). The germline V and J ends were trimmed by 5 bases and 3 bases, with 14 bases remaining between them. CDR3 size: 15 residues.

The J gene is TRBJ2-2, the V gene TRBV5-1; a weak D match, TRBD2 (5 bases). V was clipped by 1 base and J by 1 base, with 11 bases between them. The CDR3 covers 16 residues. Germline lookup yields CDR1 SGHRS and CDR2 YFSETQ. CDR3 amino acids: CASSLLGRGNTGELFF. The CDR3 DNA follows: TGCGCCAGCAGCTTGTTGGGTCGGGGGAACACCGGGGAGCTGTTTTTT.

This clonotype occurred many times. The CDR3 reads CASSHQIPGRHKIGPDTQYF. Written as DNA, the CDR3 is TGTGCCAGCAGCCATCAAATACCGGGACGGCATAAGATCGGCCCAGATACGCAGTATTTT. This sequence joins TRBV7-4 and TRBJ2-3; either TRBD1 or TRBD2 may supply D (5 bases each). Deletions cut 5 bases from V and 4 bases from J, with 31 bases between. The CDR3 runs to 20 residues. Germline CDR1 and CDR2: SGHVT and SQSDAQ.

Many counts were recorded for this clonotype. The rearrangement uses TRBV12-3 or TRBV12-4 and TRBJ2-2, with 7 bases aligning to TRBD2. The V segment lost 6 bases and the J segment 4 bases; nucleotides outside the gene matches: 11. This CDR3 region has 16 residues. Here the CDR3 reads CASSARAGDGTGELFF. DNA of the CDR3: TGTGCCAGCAGCGCCAGGGCGGGGGACGGCACCGGGGAGCTGTTTTTT.

The chain uses TRBV20-1 and TRBJ2-3, with 9 bases lining up with TRBD2. The CDR3 spans 15 residues. CDR1 and CDR2 (germline): DFQATT, SNEGSKA (reference sequence). V shed 2 bases and J 1 base; nucleotides not matched to a gene: 4. The CDR3: CSARLAGTRTDTQYF. The CDR3 coding sequence is TGCAGTGCTAGACTAGCGGGGACCCGCACAGATACGCAGTATTTT.

This clonotype was observed at least ten times. This chain joins TRBV7-9 and TRBJ1-1; D may be TRBD1 (6 bases). V was clipped by 3 bases and J by 5 bases, with 7 bases between them. Germline assignment: CDR1 SEHNR and CDR2 FQNEAQ (reference sequence). The CDR3 spans 12 residues. CDR3 sequence: CASSLGATEAFF. The CDR3, as DNA: TGTGCCAGCAGCTTGGGGGCTACTGAAGCTTTCTTT.

This clonotype was counted only a few times. The chain links TRBV28 to TRBJ2-2; no clear D gene. The germline gives CDR1 MDHEN, CDR2 SYDVKM. CDR3 size: 14 residues. Trimming left V 8 bases short and J 4 bases short, with 14 bases between. The DNA for the CDR3 is TGTGCCAGCGCTCCCCGACTCATCACCGGGGAGCTGTTTTTT. The encoded protein is CASAPRLITGELFF. The variable domain in full, with the rest retrieved from reference TRBV28 and TRBJ2-2, is DVKVTQSSRYLVKRTGEKVFLECVQDMDHENMFWYRQDPGLGLRLIYFSYDVKMKEKGDIPEGYSVSREKKERFSLILESASTNQTSMYLCASAPRLITGELFFGEGSRLTVL.

This clonotype was seen just once. The V gene is TRBV7-9, the J gene TRBJ2-1; D may be TRBD2 (6 bases). The CDR3 consists of 17 residues. Between the trimmed V and J ends, which lost 5 bases and 1 base, there was a span of 18 bases. Per germline, CDR1 SEHNR and CDR2 FQNEAQ (reference sequence). The CDR3 coding sequence is TGTGCCAGCAGCCCCCGCTCTGCGGGGCCGTCCTACAATGAGCAGTTCTTC. The encoded protein is CASSPRSAGPSYNEQFF.

This clonotype was counted at least ten times. The rearrangement uses TRBV27 and TRBJ2-4; D possibly corresponds to TRBD2 (5 bases). CDR3 length: 17 amino acids. Germline values: CDR1 MNHEY, CDR2 SMNVEV (reference sequence). With 2 bases removed from V and 3 bases from J, the gap between germline ends came to 17 bases. The CDR3 loop is CASSLRTEGFDKNIQYF. The DNA of the CDR3 is TGTGCCAGCAGTTTACGAACCGAGGGTTTCGACAAAAACATTCAGTACTTC.

This clonotype has a count of ten or more. The chain carries TRBV28 and TRBJ1-4; D possibly corresponds to TRBD1 (6 bases). CDR1 is MDHEN and CDR2 is SYDVKM in the germline V gene. Trimming took 10 bases from V and 11 from J, leaving 29 bases between them. The CDR3 spans 16 residues. The DNA of the CDR3 is TGTGCCACCGCCGGCCCGCCGGACAGCCTACGATCCAAACTGTTTTTT. Residues: CATAGPPDSLRSKLFF. Based on the CDR3 plus reference TRBV28 and TRBJ1-4, the full variable domain is DVKVTQSSRYLVKRTGEKVFLECVQDMDHENMFWYRQDPGLGLRLIYFSYDVKMKEKGDIPEGYSVSREKKERFSLILESASTNQTSMYLCATAGPPDSLRSKLFFGSGTQLSVL.

This chain joins TRBV19 and TRBJ2-7; no reliable D call. The CDR3 is 14 residues long. V lost 6 bases, J lost 2 bases, and 14 bases lay in between. The germline V gene encodes CDR1 LNHDA and CDR2 SQIVND (reference sequence). This CDR3 reads CASSVTERTYEQYF. The CDR3 DNA sequence: TGTGCCAGTAGCGTTACCGAAAGAACCTACGAGCAGTACTTC.

In this sample, this clonotype turned up a few times. The chain has TRBV27 and TRBJ2-3, with a weak D call TRBD1 (5 bases). V lost 5 bases, J lost 10 bases, and 10 bases lay in between. The CDR3 totals 11 residues. Germline V gene data show CDR1 as MNHEY and CDR2 as SMNVEV (reference sequence). The CDR3 spells CASSQGPSQYF. The CDR3 DNA follows: TGTGCCAGCAGTCAGGGCCCCTCGCAGTATTTT.

This clonotype has more than one count but fewer than ten. This rearrangement joins TRBV27 to TRBJ2-3; D is tentatively TRBD1 or TRBD2 (6 bases each). Trimming cost V 5 bases and J 1 base, with 22 bases left between them. The CDR3 spans 18 residues. Germline values: CDR1 MNHEY, CDR2 SMNVEV (reference sequence). This CDR3 is CASSRGRTAGGGTDTQYF. CDR3 nucleotides: TGTGCCAGCAGTCGAGGACGGACAGCCGGGGGAGGCACAGATACGCAGTATTTT.

Concerning this clonotype: At one boundary the junction diverges from the germline segment, which might be a read error. The chain has TRBV6-2 or TRBV6-3 and TRBJ2-3; tentatively, D is TRBD1 (6 bases). This CDR3 is built from 17 residues. The germline gives CDR1 MNHEY, CDR2 SVGEGT. The CDR3 is CASIYDRNGNSTDTQYF. For the CDR3, the DNA is TGTGCCAGCATTTACGACAGGAATGGAAACTCGACAGATACGCAGTATTTT.

The gene calls are TRBV6-1 and TRBJ2-2; tentative D call: TRBD1 (5 bases). V lost 10 bases and J lost 0, with 15 bases in between. The CDR3 has 15 residues. Germline CDR1 reads MNHNS; CDR2 reads SASEGT. CDR3 DNA sequence: TGTGCCACCGCCAGACAGATACCGAACACCGGGGAGCTGTTTTTT. Translated: CATARQIPNTGELFF.

The rearrangement joins TRBV14 to TRBJ1-6; TRBD1 agrees at 9 bases. This CDR3 is 18 amino acids long. Germline V gene sequence: CDR1 SGHDN, CDR2 FVKESK. V shed 2 bases and J 9 bases; nucleotides not matched to a gene: 14. CDR3 DNA sequence: TGTGCCAGCAGCCAACGTTCACCCTGGACAGGGGCTAGTTCACCCCTCCACTTT. This codes for CASSQRSPWTGASSPLHF. The whole variable domain, filled in from reference TRBV14 and TRBJ1-6, reads EAGVTQFPSHSVIEKGQTVTLRCDPISGHDNLYWYRRVMGKEIKFLLHFVKESKQDESGMPNNRFLAERTGGTYSTLKVQPAELEDSGVYFCASSQRSPWTGASSPLHFGNGTRLTVT.

This clonotype was picked up many times. This chain connects TRBV6-1 to TRBJ2-5; a weak D match, TRBD2 (5 bases). The CDR3 sequence is 14 residues long. Between the trimmed V and J ends, which lost 5 bases and 4 bases, there was a span of 14 bases. The germline V gene encodes CDR1 MNHNS and CDR2 SASEGT. The CDR3 DNA sequence: TGTGCCAGCAGTCCGCGGGCTCCCATAGAGACCCAGTACTTC. It is translated as CASSPRAPIETQYF.

The V gene is TRBV4-2, the J gene TRBJ1-1; 7 bases fit TRBD1. The CDR3 contains 15 residues. Germline values: CDR1 LGHNA, CDR2 YNFKEQ. The V segment lost 0 bases and the J segment 4 bases; nucleotides outside the gene matches: 5. The DNA for the CDR3 is TGTGCCAGCAGCCAAGATAGTCAGGGGGTCACTGAAGCTTTCTTT. It specifies CASSQDSQGVTEAFF.

This clonotype was seen ten or more times. The chain joins TRBV5-1 to TRBJ2-7; 8 nucleotides align to TRBD2. Germline CDR1 and CDR2: SGHRS and YFSETQ. J lost 3 bases, V lost 4 bases, and 9 bases had no gene match. The CDR3 sequence is 15 residues long. CDR3 sequence reads: CASSDQPGTSYEQYF. The CDR3 DNA follows: TGCGCCAGCAGCGACCAACCCGGGACTAGCTACGAGCAGTACTTC.

The rearrangement uses TRBV7-2 and TRBJ2-7; 8 nucleotides match TRBD1. The CDR3 covers 14 residues. The trim removed 4 bases at V and 2 bases at J, leaving 4 bases unmatched. In germline, CDR1 is SGHTA, CDR2 FQGNSA. CDR3 loop: CASSYTGGTYEQYF. The DNA of the CDR3 is TGTGCCAGCAGCTATACAGGGGGGACCTACGAGCAGTACTTC.

This clonotype was counted many times. V and J are TRBV6-2 or TRBV6-3 and TRBJ1-2; D perhaps matches TRBD1 (5 bases). Germline assignment: CDR1 MNHEY and CDR2 SVGEGT. CDR3 length equals 13 residues. Trimming took off 6 bases at V and 4 bases at J, with 12 bases between the two ends. The CDR3 loop reads CASSSGHSYGYTF. The CDR3 region has the DNA TGTGCCAGCAGCTCCGGACACTCCTATGGCTACACCTTC.

The chain links TRBV20-1 to TRBJ2-7, with D hard to call. The CDR3 is 12 amino acids. V gave up 6 bases and J gave up 3 bases, with 12 bases separating them. Germline CDR1 and CDR2: DFQATT and SNEGSKA (reference sequence). The chain's CDR3 is CSAYPRDYEQYF. The CDR3 nucleotides read TGCAGTGCCTACCCCCGCGACTACGAGCAGTACTTC.

There are a few counts of this clonotype. The chain joins TRBV20-1 to TRBJ2-5; TRBD1 matches at 10 bases. The CDR3 is 14 residues long. In germline, CDR1 is DFQATT, CDR2 SNEGSKA (reference sequence). The V segment lost 5 bases and the J segment 1 base; nucleotides outside the gene matches: 4. The CDR3 DNA sequence: TGCAGTGCTGGACGGACAGGGGGCCAAGAGACCCAGTACTTC. Translated: CSAGRTGGQETQYF.

This clonotype was observed a handful of times. The CDR3 sequence: CSAREFREIETQYF. CDR3 bases: TGCAGTGCTAGAGAATTCAGGGAGATCGAGACCCAGTACTTC. The chain joins TRBV20-1 to TRBJ2-5, with D perhaps TRBD1 or TRBD2 (5 bases each). This CDR3 has 14 amino acids. Trimming took 0 bases from V and 5 from J, leaving 13 bases between them. Germline V lookup: CDR1 DFQATT, CDR2 SNEGSKA (reference sequence).